This TCR beta chain was captured in a study of cytomegalovirus exposure and HLA in healthy donors. V was clipped by 5 bases and J by 5 bases; unmatched bases: 3. The CDR3 has 13 amino acids. Germline CDR1 reads SGHTA; CDR2 reads FQGTGA. PCR involved 60 Vbeta and 13 Jbeta primers. The data were produced by immunoSEQ multiplex PCR, yet TCRdb's version contains in-frame clones alone and is incomplete. This sample has around 100,000 clones, with 55% to 75% found just once. The sample taken for sequencing was PBMCs. The source is a young man in good health and CMV-seropositive. The chain combines TRBV7-3 with TRBJ2-1; TRBD1 agrees at 7 bases. CDR3 sequence: CASSPQGDNEQFF. CDR3 sequence (DNA): TGTGCCAGCAGCCCCCAGGGGGACAATGAGCAGTTCTTC.